This T cell receptor beta chain was identified during a study of CD8+ T cells in alopecia areata listed by TCRdb under 2018. Some background on the complete study: Treated patients were enrolled in an open-label pilot trial of oral tofacitinib, 5 to 10 mg twice daily, for moderate-to-severe alopecia areata. Tofacitinib was given for 6 to 18 months, followed by 6 months of follow-up off drug to assess delayed response and recurrence. In both human patients and the C3H/HeJ mouse model, the study applied high-throughput TCRbeta sequencing to look at T cell clonal expansion in alopecia areata. In humans, TCRbeta sequencing was performed on scalp tissue and on sorted CD4+ and CD8+ peripheral blood T cells from healthy controls and from patients with patchy or totalis/universalis alopecia areata. Patients on tofacitinib were biopsied at baseline and after 4 and 24 weeks of treatment, and several of the patients also had a later scalp biopsy. Scalp clonality was compared across normal scalp (n=4), patchy alopecia areata scalp (n=8), and alopecia totalis/universalis scalp (n=8). RNA was extracted with the PAXgene miRNA kit for fixed scalp, the miRNeasy kit for PBMCs, and the RNeasy kit for mouse skin. Amplification of TCRbeta CDR3 regions was done by immunoSEQ multiplex PCR using 35 Vbeta forward primers and 13 Jbeta reverse primers.

The CDR3, from cysteine to phenylalanine, totals 14 residues. The DNA shown is the 42-base CDR3, in frame from base 1. Relative to germline, V is 6 bases shorter and J is 5 bases shorter, with 17 bases between their ends. CDR1 and CDR2, per the germline V gene, are SGHRS and YFSETQ. General findings and caveats noted by the study authors: Unlike mouse skin, which is dominated by gammadelta T cells, normal human skin has resident alphabeta T cells that are also sequenced, and this complicates analysis of the scalp TCR repertoire. Compared with normal scalp, lesional scalp had higher clonality and more expanded CD8+ clones, particularly in alopecia totalis/universalis, a pattern that suggests antigenic drive. Compared with mice, TCR sequences shared between patients were less clear, possibly partly because of HLA diversity across the patient population.

The sample's time point label is to be understood as: baseline before oral tofacitinib. Lesional scalp punch biopsies and peripheral blood were collected from alopecia areata patients. PBMCs were isolated by density centrifugation and stained for CD3, CD4 and CD8, and CD4+ and CD8+ T cells were sorted on a FACSAria. With respect to this clone: Its antigen is unknown. No base-level quality is on record; no much larger clone is a single base apart.

The method behind the library was the immunoSEQ multiplex PCR assay. RNA was extracted from all samples and reverse transcribed into cDNA as template for TCR sequencing. SuperScript III was used for first-strand cDNA synthesis, primed with a 2:1 mix of oligo-dT and random hexamers. A synthetic immune receptor repertoire was used to assess amplification bias, and residual bias was removed computationally. The authors processed their data as follows. Raw reads were preprocessed to remove errors, and CDR3 was defined by IMGT conventions from the conserved cysteine to phenylalanine. Clonality was computed by normalizing Shannon entropy by log2 of the number of productive unique TCRs and subtracting the result from 1. Whether scalp clones were CD4 or CD8 was inferred by matching scalp TCRbeta sequences against CD4 and CD8 repertoires sorted from blood. TCRdb mirrors the immuneACCESS table, restricted to in-frame sequences. Some clones are absent from its copies; in checked studies, under half trace to an unresolved V gene, and the reason for the others is unknown. V and J calls and clone size are given by that table; D and trimming were obtained from the DNA. This sample has about 200,000 clones in its table, and roughly 57% of those were observed once. The ten largest clonotypes hold just over 0.45% of the sample.

The receptor chain draws on TRBV5-1 and TRBJ2-5, and TRBD2 may be the D gene, going by 6 matching bases. Sample: CD4+ T cells sorted from blood, taken at week 0. The origin of this receptor is a human donor with alopecia areata. This receptor has the CDR3 CASTRGDSRETQYF. The DNA sequence is TGCGCCAGCACGCGGGGAGATAGTAGGGAGACCCAGTACTTC.